What follows are 23 T cell receptor beta chains derived from one specimen sequenced in a study of T-cell reconstitution after alpha-beta-depleted transplantation in children. The library targeted TCRbeta and was prepared with unique molecular identifiers. MiXCR, run by TCRdb on the PCR reads, gives a single entry per CDR3 protein. The sample comprises 360,000 or so distinct CDR3 sequences, roughly 21% of which are singletons, and approximately 3.9% rests with the top ten. Material: PBMCs from the stem cell graft donor, obtained from the stem cell graft. The receptor source for this set is a human donor who donated a stem cell graft to a child with acute myeloid leukemia.

This clonotype was detected many times. V and J are TRBV29-1 and TRBJ2-2, with D hard to call. CDR3 length: 14 residues. The V end was cut by 5 bases, the J end by 0 bases, with 10 bases between. Per the germline V gene, CDR1 is SQVTM and CDR2 is ANQGSEA. The CDR3 reads CSVLENPNTGELFF. DNA of the CDR3: TGCAGCGTTTTAGAAAACCCGAACACCGGGGAGCTGTTTTTT.

This clonotype was seen ten or more times. This chain joins TRBV29-1 and TRBJ1-2; TRBD1 matches 7 bases. This CDR3 spans 12 amino acids. CDR1 is SQVTM and CDR2 is ANQGSEA in the germline V gene. The J segment lost 2 bases and the V segment lost 6 bases, leaving 3 bases of the junction unmatched. The CDR3 spells CSVQQGNYGYTF. Written as DNA, the CDR3 is TGCAGCGTCCAACAGGGGAACTATGGCTACACCTTC.

This clonotype was observed a few times. The rearrangement joins TRBV20-1 to TRBJ2-1; 9 positions agree with TRBD2. V trimming: 0 bases; J trimming: 9 bases; junction bases outside the gene matches: 9. The CDR3 is 15 amino acids. Germline CDR1 is DFQATT and CDR2 is SNEGSKA (reference sequence). CDR3 sequence reads: CSARDGVAGAPEQFF. In DNA form, the CDR3 reads TGCAGTGCTAGAGATGGAGTAGCGGGAGCCCCTGAGCAGTTCTTC.

There are a few counts of this clonotype. This chain joins TRBV6-5 and TRBJ2-7; TRBD2 aligns across 9 bases. Germline values: CDR1 MNHEY, CDR2 SVGAGI. Trimming removed 2 bases from V and 1 base from J; junction bases left unmatched: 3. The CDR3 length is 15 residues. The CDR3 here is CASSYSSGGSYEQYF. The DNA of the CDR3 is TGTGCCAGCAGTTACAGTAGCGGGGGTTCCTACGAGCAGTACTTC.

The chain is built from TRBV24-1 and TRBJ1-1; TRBD1 aligns across 10 bases. The CDR3 runs 13 residues. After removal of 7 bases from V and 3 bases from J, the junction contained 1 base not matched to a gene. CDR1 KGHDR and CDR2 SFDVKD come from the germline V gene. The CDR3 loop reads CATRDRGYTEAFF. In nucleotides, the CDR3 is TGTGCCACCAGGGACAGGGGGTACACTGAAGCTTTCTTT.

This clonotype was counted between two and nine times. CDR3 DNA: TGCAGTACATTAGAGGGGGACATGAACACTGAAGCTTTCTTT. It yields the protein CSTLEGDMNTEAFF. The chain employs TRBV20-1 and TRBJ1-1; D may be TRBD1 (6 bases). This CDR3 has 14 amino acids. V lost 8 bases, J lost 0 bases, and 16 bases lay in between. Looked up from germline, CDR1 is DFQATT and CDR2 is SNEGSKA (reference sequence).

This clonotype was counted many times. The chain combines TRBV12-3 or TRBV12-4 with TRBJ2-3; TRBD2 matches at 10 bases. This CDR3 has 14 residues. V lost 5 bases to trimming and J lost 6 bases; unmatched junction nucleotides: 5. The CDR3 sequence: CASSPPTSGDTQYF. Written as DNA, the CDR3 is TGTGCCAGCAGTCCTCCGACTAGCGGGGATACGCAGTATTTT.

The chain uses TRBV5-1 and TRBJ2-1; D not certain. This CDR3 has 15 amino acids. With 3 bases removed from V and 6 bases from J, the gap between germline ends came to 16 bases. Looked up from germline, CDR1 is SGHRS and CDR2 is YFSETQ. The CDR3 loop is CASSSQRRTINEQFF. The CDR3 nucleotides read TGCGCCAGCAGCTCCCAGCGACGTACCATCAATGAGCAGTTCTTC.

The chain recombines TRBV15 with TRBJ2-2, with D possibly being TRBD1 (5 bases). This CDR3 is 16 amino acids long. V lost 0 bases and J lost 1, with 9 bases in between. CDR1 LNHNV and CDR2 YYDKDF come from the germline V gene (reference sequence). The CDR3: CATSRDQGRNTGELFF. In DNA, the CDR3 is TGTGCCACCAGCAGAGATCAGGGAAGGAACACCGGGGAGCTGTTTTTT. The full variable domain, completed using reference TRBV15 and TRBJ2-2, is DAMVIQNPRYQVTQFGKPVTLSCSQTLNHNVMYWYQQKSSQAPKLLFHYYDKDFNNEADTPDNFQSRRPNTSFCFLDIRSPGLGDTAMYLCATSRDQGRNTGELFFGEGSRLTVL.

This sequence joins TRBV27 and TRBJ2-1; TRBD2 agrees at 10 bases. V lost 4 bases, J lost 5 bases, and 14 bases stayed unmatched. Germline CDR1 MNHEY, CDR2 SMNVEV (reference sequence). The CDR3 runs to 18 residues. CDR3 bases: TGTGCCAGCAGTTCCTATTCCATGACTAGCGGGTCTCACAATGAGCAGTTCTTC. Translation: CASSSYSMTSGSHNEQFF.

This clonotype was seen a handful of times. The rearrangement links TRBV4-2 to TRBJ2-7; D uncertain. V was pared by 0 bases and J by 0 bases, with 9 bases between. The CDR3 contains 15 residues. Germline V gene sequence: CDR1 LGHNA, CDR2 YNFKEQ. The DNA of the CDR3 is TGTGCCAGCAGCCAAGAAGGAGCGTACTCCTACGAGCAGTACTTC. Encoded protein: CASSQEGAYSYEQYF.

The rearrangement uses TRBV7-2 and TRBJ1-2; TRBD1 might be the D (5 bases). The germline CDR1 and CDR2 sequences are SGHTA and FQGNSA. V was shortened by 0 bases and J by 3 bases, with 11 bases between the two germline ends. The CDR3 has 15 residues. The CDR3 DNA reads TGTGCCAGCAGCTTAGCGGGACGGAGGTACTATGGCTACACCTTC. Protein product: CASSLAGRRYYGYTF.

This clonotype showed up just a few times. The chain links TRBV6-2 or TRBV6-3 to TRBJ2-1, with D unresolved. V lost 4 bases and J lost 8, with 15 bases in between. The CDR3 spans 14 residues. Germline CDR1 reads MNHEY; CDR2 reads SVGEGT. CDR3 nucleotide sequence: TGTGCCAGCAGTTCATCGGCCAAACACCATGAGCAGTTCTTC. Its protein product is CASSSSAKHHEQFF.

This clonotype showed up just a few times. The gene calls are TRBV20-1 and TRBJ2-3; 7 positions match TRBD2. J lost 3 bases, V lost 1 base, and 10 bases had no gene match. The length of the CDR3 is 16 residues. Germline values: CDR1 DFQATT, CDR2 SNEGSKA (reference sequence). In DNA form, the CDR3 reads TGCAGTGCTAGAGTCCGAACGGTCGGGAGGACAGATACGCAGTATTTT. Its protein product is CSARVRTVGRTDTQYF.

The chain employs TRBV27 and TRBJ2-1; a weak D match, TRBD2 (5 bases). This CDR3 has 15 amino acids. Germline V gives CDR1 MNHEY, CDR2 SMNVEV (reference sequence). The V and J ends lost 5 bases and 2 bases respectively, with 13 bases between them. Here the CDR3 DNA reads TGTGCCAGCAGTCCCTTCGCGGGCACCTACAATGAGCAGTTCTTC. Its protein is CASSPFAGTYNEQFF.

This chain links TRBV4-2 with TRBJ1-6; unclear D gene. This CDR3 contains 13 residues. Germline CDR1 reads LGHNA; CDR2 reads YNFKEQ. The V gene lost 0 bases and the J gene lost 8 bases, with 5 bases spanning the gap. The CDR3 loop reads CASSQDADSPLHF. CDR3 nucleotides: TGTGCCAGCAGCCAAGATGCGGATTCACCCCTCCACTTT.

This chain uses TRBV5-1 with TRBJ2-3; 7 bases are shared with TRBD2. Germline CDR1 is SGHRS and CDR2 is YFSETQ. This CDR3 spans 15 amino acids. Trimming cost V 6 bases and J 0 bases; bases outside gene matches: 7. CDR3 sequence: CASIEASGSTDTQYF. The CDR3 DNA reads TGCGCCAGCATCGAGGCTAGCGGTAGCACAGATACGCAGTATTTT.

This rearrangement joins TRBV7-3 to TRBJ1-1, with D hard to call. Germline V gene data show CDR1 as SGHTA and CDR2 as FQGTGA. The CDR3 runs to 13 residues. V dropped 5 bases and J dropped 5 bases, with 12 bases sitting between them. The CDR3 bases are TGTGCCAGCAGCCAATTTGAAAGGACTGAAGCTTTCTTT. Amino acids: CASSQFERTEAFF.

This clonotype came up a few times. V usage is TRBV6-5 and J usage is TRBJ1-4; 9 bases align to TRBD1. CDR1 and CDR2 from the germline V gene are MNHEY and SVGAGI. Trimming at V came to 4 bases and at J to 5 bases, leaving 5 bases not matched to a gene. The CDR3 spans 15 residues. Written as DNA, the CDR3 is TGTGCCAGCAGTTCCTCCGGGACAGGGAATGAAAAACTGTTTTTT. Translating it yields CASSSSGTGNEKLFF.

V gene TRBV2 combines with J gene TRBJ2-6; D unclear. Per the germline V gene, CDR1 is SNHLY and CDR2 is FYNNEI. V was pared by 3 bases and J by 3 bases, with 0 bases between. CDR3 size: 12 residues. This chain's CDR3 is CASSDGANVLTF. The CDR3, as DNA: TGTGCCAGCAGTGATGGGGCCAACGTCCTGACTTTC. The whole variable domain, remainder taken from reference TRBV2 and TRBJ2-6, is EPEVTQTPSHQVTQMGQEVILRCVPISNHLYFYWYRQILGQKVEFLVSFYNNEISEKSEIFDDQFSVERPDGSNFTLKIRSTKLEDSAMYFCASSDGANVLTFGAGSRLTVL.

This clonotype was seen only a few times. The genes are TRBV15 and TRBJ2-7, with 8 bases aligning to TRBD2. The CDR3 is 14 residues long. Germline lookup yields CDR1 LNHNV and CDR2 YYDKDF (reference sequence). The trim removed 2 bases at V and 6 bases at J, leaving 6 bases unmatched. The CDR3 is CATSRTSGRSEQYF. In DNA form, the CDR3 reads TGTGCCACCAGCAGAACCAGCGGGAGAAGCGAGCAGTACTTC.

This clonotype was counted many times. The rearrangement links TRBV12-3 or TRBV12-4 to TRBJ2-1; 7 bases are a match to TRBD2. The J segment lost 1 base and the V segment lost 1 base, leaving 1 base of the junction unmatched. This CDR3 comprises 15 residues. For the CDR3, the DNA is TGTGCCAGCAGTTTAGAACTAGCGTCCTACAATGAGCAGTTCTTC. Translating gives CASSLELASYNEQFF.

For this clonotype: A much larger clone lies a single base off, so this may be a read error. This sequence joins TRBV20-1 and TRBJ2-3; 11 bases are shared with TRBD2. Germline V gives CDR1 DFQATT, CDR2 SNEGSKA (reference sequence). The CDR3 runs 19 residues. With 0 bases clipped from V and 4 bases from J, the junction kept 15 bases outside the gene matches. In DNA, the CDR3 is TGCAGTGCTAGAGATAGTGGGGGCATACTAGCGGGAGATCCAGATACGCAGTATTTT. Translating gives CSARDSGGILAGDPDTQYF.